Listed below are T cell receptor beta chains from one sample, sequenced in a study of cytotoxic CD8 clonotypes in ibrutinib-treated CLL. Clones were read by immunoSEQ multiplex PCR, and TCRdb kept only the in-frame ones, dropping some. The sample yields tens of thousands of clones, roughly 86% seen once. Specimen: PBMCs, collected before ibrutinib treatment. These receptors were collected from a human donor with chronic lymphocytic leukemia. CDR3s include the opening cysteine and the closing phenylalanine or tryptophan. Each record gives: clone size, J gene, D gene, V gene, CDR3 protein, CDR3 DNA. A D gene is named only where the DNA matches it firmly. Not all rows give a size; the values are once, few, many and, for expanded clones, a class.

.,TRBJ1-1,.,TRBV7-9,CASSFGSLGQNTEAFF,TGTGCCAGCAGCTTCGGGTCTTTGGGGCAGAACACTGAAGCTTTCTTT
.,TRBJ2-3,.,TRBV10-3,CAISESRGLVNSQYF,TGTGCCATCAGTGAGTCGAGAGGGTTAGTGAACTCGCAGTATTTT
.,TRBJ1-2,TRBD1,TRBV5-4,CASSLGRGTGVGRTF,TGTGCCAGCAGCTTGGGAAGAGGGACAGGGGTTGGTCGGACCTTC
.,TRBJ2-1,.,TRBV11-2,CASSFQRGEQFF,TGTGCCAGCAGCTTTCAGCGAGGTGAGCAGTTCTTC
.,TRBJ2-7,TRBD1,TRBV29-1,CSAQGAIDHEQYF,TGCAGCGCGCAGGGGGCGATAGACCACGAGCAGTACTTC
.,TRBJ2-1,TRBD2,TRBV4-1,CASSQTGLADFEQFF,TGCGCCAGCAGCCAAACGGGACTAGCGGATTTTGAGCAGTTCTTC
.,TRBJ1-1,.,TRBV4-1,CASSPSGGTEAFF,TGCGCCAGCAGCCCTTCGGGGGGCACTGAAGCTTTCTTT
.,TRBJ1-4,.,TRBV27,CASSLVSPNEKLFF,TGTGCCAGCAGTTTAGTCAGTCCTAATGAAAAACTGTTTTTT
.,TRBJ2-3,TRBD2,TRBV4-2,CASSLDAGVTDTQYF,TGTGCCAGCAGCCTCGACGCGGGAGTAACAGATACGCAGTATTTT
once,TRBJ1-5,.,TRBV6-6,CASSSFVNQPQHF,TGTGCCAGCAGTTCGTTTGTAAATCAGCCCCAGCATTTT
.,TRBJ2-3,.,TRBV6-4,CASSDAWSPVDTQYF,TGTGCCAGCAGTGACGCATGGAGTCCCGTAGATACGCAGTATTTT
once,TRBJ2-2,.,TRBV7-9,CASSLAGGLTGELFF,TGTGCCAGCAGCTTAGCAGGGGGGCTCACCGGGGAGCTGTTTTTT
.,TRBJ2-2,TRBD1,TRBV5-6,CASSDRGAKGLTGELFF,TGTGCCAGCAGCGACAGGGGAGCTAAGGGACTCACCGGGGAGCTGTTTTTT
.,TRBJ2-3,.,TRBV7-8,CASSLAAGSTDTQYF,TGTGCCAGCAGCTTAGCGGCGGGATCCACAGATACGCAGTATTTT
many,TRBJ1-3,.,TRBV27,CASSPLRGGLRNTIYF,TGTGCCAGCAGTCCGCTCCGGGGAGGCCTGCGGAACACCATATATTTT
.,TRBJ2-7,TRBD1,TRBV6-6,CASSGPGQGGYEQYF,TGTGCCAGCAGTGGGCCGGGACAGGGGGGCTACGAGCAGTACTTC
few,TRBJ1-1,.,TRBV11-3,CASSLDPKGRGTEAFF,TGTGCCAGCAGCTTAGATCCGAAGGGCCGGGGCACTGAAGCTTTCTTT
.,TRBJ1-3,TRBD1,TRBV25-1,CASSAVIGQGPGGNTIYF,TGTGCCAGCAGTGCAGTTATAGGACAGGGGCCAGGAGGAAACACCATATATTTT
.,TRBJ2-5,.,TRBV6-1,CASSERLDTFLKLQETQYF,TGTGCCAGCAGTGAACGTTTAGATACCTTCTTAAAGCTACAAGAGACCCAGTACTTC
.,TRBJ1-5,TRBD1,TRBV19,CASRKGQGADSNQPQHF,TGTGCCAGTCGAAAAGGACAGGGGGCGGATAGCAATCAGCCCCAGCATTTT
medium-sized,TRBJ2-2,.,TRBV4-2,CASSQSSTGELFF,TGTGCCAGCAGCCAATCTAGTACCGGGGAGCTGTTTTTT
.,TRBJ1-4,TRBD1,TRBV30,CAWNPGQGREKLFF,TGTGCCTGGAACCCGGGACAGGGTAGGGAAAAACTGTTTTTT
.,TRBJ2-3,TRBD2,TRBV6-1,CASSPAGSTDTQYF,TGTGCCAGCAGTCCAGCGGGAAGCACAGATACGCAGTATTTT
.,TRBJ2-7,.,TRBV29-1,CSVVSPGRGDEQYF,TGCAGCGTTGTGTCCCCGGGCAGGGGAGACGAGCAGTACTTC
.,TRBJ2-7,TRBD2,TRBV19,CASSIGLAGSIYEQYF,TGTGCCAGTAGTATCGGGCTAGCGGGTTCCATCTACGAGCAGTACTTC
.,TRBJ2-1,TRBD2,TRBV15,CATSRAPGLAGDEQFF,TGTGCCACCAGCAGAGCGCCGGGACTAGCGGGAGATGAGCAGTTCTTC
.,TRBJ1-1,.,TRBV7-9,CASSLGLYTEAFF,TGTGCCAGCAGCTTAGGGTTGTATACTGAAGCTTTCTTT
.,TRBJ2-2,TRBD2,TRBV11-3,CASSLGGQFFPGELFF,TGTGCCAGCAGCTTGGGAGGGCAGTTTTTCCCCGGGGAGCTGTTTTTT
.,TRBJ1-1,TRBD1,TRBV6-5,CASSYVRTGVDTEAFF,TGTGCCAGCAGTTACGTCAGGACAGGGGTGGACACTGAAGCTTTCTTT
.,TRBJ2-7,TRBD2,TRBV6-1,CASSDQRESYEQYF,TGTGCCAGCAGTGATCAGCGGGAGTCTTACGAGCAGTACTTC
.,TRBJ2-3,.,TRBV28,CASTPGRVSTDTQYF,TGTGCCAGCACCCCCGGGCGGGTCAGCACAGATACGCAGTATTTT
.,TRBJ2-7,.,TRBV18,CASSPVLDGYEQYF,TGTGCCAGCTCACCAGTCCTAGATGGATACGAGCAGTACTTC
.,TRBJ1-2,.,TRBV4-3,CASSQDNRNYGYTF,TGCGCCAGCAGCCAAGATAACAGGAATTATGGCTACACCTTC